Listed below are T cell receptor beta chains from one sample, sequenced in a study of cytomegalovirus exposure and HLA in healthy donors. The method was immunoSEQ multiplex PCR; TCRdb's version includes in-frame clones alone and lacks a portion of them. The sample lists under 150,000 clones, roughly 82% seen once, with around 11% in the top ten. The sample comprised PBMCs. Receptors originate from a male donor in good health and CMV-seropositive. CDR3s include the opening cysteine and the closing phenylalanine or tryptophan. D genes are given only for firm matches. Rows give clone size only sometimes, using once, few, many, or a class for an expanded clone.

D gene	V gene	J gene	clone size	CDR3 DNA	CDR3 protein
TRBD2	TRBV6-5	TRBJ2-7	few	TGTGCCAGCCAGCGGGACTACGAGCAGTACTTC	CASQRDYEQYF
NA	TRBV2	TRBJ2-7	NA	TGTGCCAGCAAGAGGAGGGCCCTGTACGGGCAGTACTTC	CASKRRALYGQYF
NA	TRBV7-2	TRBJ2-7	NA	TGTGCCAGCAGCCCGTCGACAGGAGGATCCTACGAGCAGTACTTC	CASSPSTGGSYEQYF
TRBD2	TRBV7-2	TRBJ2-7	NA	TGTGCCAGCAGCCCCGGACTAGCGGAAAACTACGAGCAGTACTTC	CASSPGLAENYEQYF
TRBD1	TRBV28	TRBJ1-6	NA	TGTGCCAGCAGCCGACCCCGGGACAGGGACTCCTATAATTCACCCCTCCACTTT	CASSRPRDRDSYNSPLHF
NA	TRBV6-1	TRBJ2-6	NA	TGTGCCAGCAGTGAAATAGGACAGAAAGGCTCTGGGGCCAACGTCCTGACTTTC	CASSEIGQKGSGANVLTF
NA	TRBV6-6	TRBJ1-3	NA	TGTGCCAGCAGGGACAGTGGAGGTTTAAACACCATATATTTT	CASRDSGGLNTIYF
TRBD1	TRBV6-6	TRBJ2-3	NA	TGTGCCAGCAGTCCCTACAGGGGATTCACAGATACGCAGTATTTT	CASSPYRGFTDTQYF
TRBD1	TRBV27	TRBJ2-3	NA	TGTGCCAGCAATCCCGGACAGGGGGTTCCCGATACGCAGTATTTT	CASNPGQGVPDTQYF
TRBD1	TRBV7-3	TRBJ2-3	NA	TGTGCCAGCAGCTTAGGGATCAGGGGGGATACGCAGTATTTT	CASSLGIRGDTQYF